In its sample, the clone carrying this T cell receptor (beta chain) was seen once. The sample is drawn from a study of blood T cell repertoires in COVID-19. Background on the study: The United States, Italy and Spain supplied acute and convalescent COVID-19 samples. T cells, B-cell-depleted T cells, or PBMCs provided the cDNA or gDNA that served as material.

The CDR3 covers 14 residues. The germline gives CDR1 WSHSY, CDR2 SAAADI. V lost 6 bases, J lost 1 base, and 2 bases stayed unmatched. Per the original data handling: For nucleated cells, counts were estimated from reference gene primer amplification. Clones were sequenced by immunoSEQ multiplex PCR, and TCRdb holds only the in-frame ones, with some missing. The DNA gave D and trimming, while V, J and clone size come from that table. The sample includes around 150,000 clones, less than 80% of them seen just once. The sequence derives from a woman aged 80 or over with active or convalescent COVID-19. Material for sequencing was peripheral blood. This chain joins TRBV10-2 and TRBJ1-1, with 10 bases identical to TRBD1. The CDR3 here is CASRGTGENTEAFF. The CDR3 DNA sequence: TGCGCCAGCAGGGGGACAGGGGAGAACACTGAAGCTTTCTTT.